The 11 T cell receptor beta chains presented below share a single source sample, sequenced in a study of T-cell memory formation after mild COVID-19. TCRdb re-called the 5' RACE reads with MiXCR, one entry per CDR3 protein. The data contain 150,000 to 200,000 distinct CDR3 sequences, roughly 10% of them singletons. Material: PBMCs or a T cell subset sorted from them (not recorded which). The receptors originated from a man aged 18 to 30 who had mild COVID-19 (a few samples of this study predate the infection). Cell type and time point are not known.

This clonotype was detected ten times or more. CDR3 nucleotides: TGTGCCAGCAGCTTGTTTTCTTCGCAGTATTTT. This gives the protein CASSLFSSQYF. This sequence joins TRBV5-8 and TRBJ2-3, with D unresolved. The ends were cut back, 1 base at V and 10 bases at J, with 7 bases in the middle. The germline V gene has CDR1 SGHTS and CDR2 YDEGEE. The CDR3 has 11 amino acids.

The sample holds a few counts of this clonotype. The genes are TRBV11-2 and TRBJ1-2, with D possibly matching TRBD1 (6 bases). Germline CDR1 reads SGHAT; CDR2 reads FQNNGV. V lost 4 bases and J lost 7, with 13 bases in between. CDR3 length: 13 amino acids. The CDR3 loop reads CASSSSGVRGYTF. CDR3 nucleotides: TGTGCCAGCAGCTCATCAGGGGTTCGTGGCTACACCTTC.

V usage is TRBV4-1 and J usage is TRBJ1-2, with D maybe TRBD1 (6 bases). The germline V gene encodes CDR1 MGHRA and CDR2 YSYEKL. The CDR3 has 16 residues. Trimming cost V 6 bases and J 2 bases, with 19 bases left between them. DNA for the CDR3: TGCGCCAGCAGGAGATTGGCACCGGACAGCAACTATGGCTACACCTTC. Translated: CASRRLAPDSNYGYTF.

In DNA, the CDR3 is TGCGCCAGCAGCTTGGGAGCAGGGCCGGAGCAGCCCCAGCATTTT. This gives the protein CASSLGAGPEQPQHF. The V call is TRBV5-1, the J call TRBJ1-5, with D perhaps matching TRBD1 (5 bases). V gave up 0 bases and J gave up 7 bases, with 14 bases separating them. The CDR3 is 15 amino acids. Per the germline V gene, CDR1 is SGHRS and CDR2 is YFSETQ.

The chain couples TRBV2 to TRBJ2-5; no reliable D call. V dropped 6 bases and J dropped 5 bases, with 10 bases sitting between them. Germline V lookup: CDR1 SNHLY, CDR2 FYNNEI. CDR3 length equals 12 residues. This CDR3 reads CASSLIRETQYF. The CDR3 region has the DNA TGTGCCAGCAGCCTCATCCGGGAGACCCAGTACTTC.

This clonotype was detected only a few times. The gene calls are TRBV7-2 and TRBJ2-1; D unresolved. This CDR3 comprises 13 residues. Germline CDR1 reads SGHTA; CDR2 reads FQGNSA. V gave up 3 bases and J gave up 6 bases, with 9 bases separating them. CDR3 sequence reads: CASSLLGSNEQFF. CDR3 DNA: TGTGCCAGCAGCTTGTTAGGATCCAATGAGCAGTTCTTC.

V and J are TRBV3-1 and TRBJ2-3; D ambiguous. This CDR3 region has 15 residues. V was shortened by 0 bases and J by 4 bases, with 11 bases between the two germline ends. The germline V gene has CDR1 LGHDT and CDR2 YNNKEL (reference sequence). CDR3 region: CASSQDLARADTQYF. DNA of the CDR3: TGTGCCAGCAGCCAAGATCTGGCTAGGGCAGATACGCAGTATTTT.

A few counts support this clonotype. This chain connects TRBV29-1 to TRBJ2-2; no reliable D call. Trimming took 6 bases from V and 2 from J, leaving 4 bases between them. Germline V gene lookup returns CDR1 SQVTM and CDR2 ANQGSEA. This CDR3 region has 11 residues. Here the CDR3 DNA reads TGCAGCGTAAGAAACACCGGGGAGCTGTTTTTT. Translating it yields CSVRNTGELFF.

This clonotype has only a few counts. The chain couples TRBV5-1 to TRBJ2-1; perhaps TRBD2 as D (7 bases). CDR1 is SGHRS, CDR2 YFSETQ, per germline. The CDR3 covers 15 residues. V was cut by 1 base and J by 6 bases, with 14 bases left in between. This CDR3 reads CASSLSGGPSNEQFF. The CDR3 region has the DNA TGCGCCAGCAGCTTGTCGGGGGGCCCTAGCAATGAGCAGTTCTTC.

This clonotype occurred a few times. The CDR3 sequence is CASSSDATYNEQFF. The CDR3 DNA reads TGTGCCAGCAGCTCGGACGCAACCTACAATGAGCAGTTCTTC. This rearrangement joins TRBV6-2 or TRBV6-3 to TRBJ2-1, with D unclear. The CDR3 is made up of 14 amino acids. Trimming shortened V by 6 bases and J by 2 bases, and 11 bases separated the two germline ends. Germline V gene sequence: CDR1 MNHEY, CDR2 SVGEGT.

The chain is built from TRBV20-1 and TRBJ2-3; D remains unclear. From germline, CDR1 is DFQATT and CDR2 SNEGSKA (reference sequence). Trimming pared 6 bases from V and 0 bases from J, leaving 16 bases between. The CDR3 totals 15 residues. CDR3 sequence: CSAHQRRISTDTQYF. The CDR3 coding sequence is TGCAGTGCACACCAACGGAGAATAAGCACAGATACGCAGTATTTT.